These T cell receptor beta chains were read from a single sample in a study of T-cell memory formation after mild COVID-19. Using its own MiXCR run on the 5' RACE reads, TCRdb lists one record per CDR3 protein. The sample has 250,000 to 350,000 distinct CDR3 sequences, less than 20% seen once; the top ten hold more than 20%. Source material: PBMCs or a T cell subset sorted from them (not recorded which). These receptors were obtained from a man between 18 and 35 years old who had mild COVID-19 (a few samples of this study predate the infection). Cell type and time point are not known. The CDR3 runs from the conserved cysteine through the conserved F or W. Fields, in order: D gene, clone size, J gene, V gene, CDR3 protein, CDR3 DNA. The D gene is left open where the match is weak. Clone size, where shown, is once, few, many, or a class for clones that have expanded.

>-|few|TRBJ1-1|TRBV5-4
CASSFLGAQRTEAFF
TGTGCCAGCAGCTTCCTAGGGGCGCAGCGTACTGAAGCTTTCTTT
>-|few|TRBJ2-3|TRBV20-1
CSARENANTQYF
TGCAGTGCTAGAGAAAACGCGAATACGCAGTATTTT
>-|few|TRBJ1-2|TRBV20-1
CSAREGGNGYGYTF
TGCAGTGCTAGAGAGGGTGGGAACGGCTATGGCTACACCTTC
>-|many|TRBJ2-7|TRBV12-5
CASGFRLDEQYF
TGTGCTAGTGGTTTTAGGTTGGACGAGCAGTACTTC
>TRBD2|many|TRBJ2-7|TRBV12-3/TRBV12-4
CASGAGGPYEQYF
TGTGCCAGTGGGGCGGGGGGCCCCTACGAGCAGTACTTC
>-|-|TRBJ1-6|TRBV4-1
CASSPTGGASNSPLHF
TGCGCCAGCAGCCCCACCGGGGGGGCGAGTAATTCACCCCTCCACTTT
>-|few|TRBJ1-2|TRBV29-1
CSVGEGPPFSYGYTF
TGCAGCGTTGGAGAGGGGCCCCCTTTTAGCTATGGCTACACCTTC
>-|many|TRBJ1-5|TRBV7-2
CASSQRGGMSNQPQHF
TGTGCCAGCAGCCAGAGAGGCGGGATGAGCAATCAGCCCCAGCATTTT
>TRBD1|-|TRBJ2-3|TRBV7-9
CASSWGQGYTQYF
TGTGCCAGCAGCTGGGGACAGGGCTATACGCAGTATTTT
>-|few|TRBJ1-5|TRBV27
CANGRSSPQHF
TGTGCCAACGGCAGGTCATCGCCCCAGCATTTT
>-|-|TRBJ2-1|TRBV4-2
CASSPYSSYEQFF
TGTGCCAGCAGCCCCTACTCTAGCTATGAGCAGTTCTTC
>TRBD2|-|TRBJ2-7|TRBV6-2/TRBV6-3
CASSERGGTYEQYF
TGTGCCAGCAGCGAGCGGGGGGGAACCTACGAGCAGTACTTC
>TRBD1|many|TRBJ1-1|TRBV3-1
CASSHRGMNTEAFF
TGTGCCAGCAGCCACAGGGGGATGAACACTGAAGCTTTCTTT
>-|-|TRBJ2-5|TRBV6-2/TRBV6-3
CASSNRRYLYF
TGTGCCAGCAGCAACCGCCGATATCTGTACTTC
>-|few|TRBJ2-4|TRBV2
CASSPPLRSNIQYF
TGTGCCAGCAGCCCCCCCCTCCGCTCCAACATTCAGTACTTC
>-|-|TRBJ2-3|TRBV9
CASGRTALADTQYF
TGTGCCAGCGGGCGGACAGCGCTAGCAGATACGCAGTATTTT
>-|few|TRBJ2-7|TRBV6-1
CATQSSPLPSYEQYF
TGTGCCACCCAGTCTAGTCCCCTGCCCTCCTACGAGCAGTACTTC
>TRBD2|few|TRBJ2-3|TRBV20-1
CSASGLAGKWADTQYF
TGCAGTGCTAGCGGACTAGCGGGGAAGTGGGCAGATACGCAGTATTTT
>TRBD2|-|TRBJ2-3|TRBV18
CASSPGLAGGMTDTQYF
TGTGCCAGCTCACCAGGACTAGCGGGGGGAATGACAGATACGCAGTATTTT
>TRBD2|few|TRBJ2-1|TRBV11-3
CASSLGRAQDNEQFF
TGTGCCAGCAGCCTGGGGAGGGCCCAGGACAATGAGCAGTTCTTC
>-|-|TRBJ1-5|TRBV12-3/TRBV12-4
CASGIKLGGASAQPQHF
TGTGCCAGCGGGATTAAGCTTGGCGGTGCCTCAGCTCAGCCCCAGCATTTT
>-|-|TRBJ1-2|TRBV5-6
CASSLGPKGNYGYTF
TGTGCCAGCAGCTTGGGGCCAAAGGGAAACTATGGCTACACCTTC
>TRBD1|-|TRBJ1-6|TRBV28
CASSGRQGRGSPLHF
TGTGCCAGCAGTGGGCGACAGGGTCGAGGTTCACCCCTCCACTTT
>TRBD2|-|TRBJ2-7|TRBV7-8
CASSLGLAGETYEQYF
TGTGCCAGCAGCTTAGGGCTAGCGGGTGAGACCTACGAGCAGTACTTC
>TRBD2|-|TRBJ2-1|TRBV11-2
CASSSPLGTSGYNEQFF
TGTGCCAGCAGCTCACCGTTGGGGACTAGCGGGTACAATGAGCAGTTCTTC
>TRBD1|few|TRBJ1-6|TRBV7-2
CASSPRGRGNNSPLHF
TGTGCCAGCAGCCCCAGGGGCAGGGGGAATAATTCACCCCTCCACTTT
>-|few|TRBJ2-7|TRBV20-1
CSATTGSEQYF
TGCAGTGCTACCACAGGATCCGAGCAGTACTTC
>TRBD2|-|TRBJ2-7|TRBV6-5
CASSPGGTPSYEQYF
TGTGCCAGCAGCCCGGGGGGGACGCCTTCCTACGAGCAGTACTTC
>-|few|TRBJ2-2|TRBV4-2
CASSQDIGKGTGELFF
TGTGCCAGCAGCCAAGATATAGGGAAGGGTACCGGGGAGCTGTTTTTT
>TRBD1|few|TRBJ2-1|TRBV5-1
CASSPQPPGTGYNEQFF
TGCGCCAGCAGCCCCCAGCCCCCCGGGACAGGCTACAATGAGCAGTTCTTC
>TRBD1|-|TRBJ2-3|TRBV7-9
CASSFPGKRGQADTQYF
TGTGCCAGCAGCTTTCCCGGGAAAAGGGGGCAGGCAGATACGCAGTATTTT
>-|-|TRBJ2-1|TRBV24-1
CATSDPKLTGSSYNEQFF
TGTGCCACCAGTGATCCAAAACTAACAGGGAGCTCCTACAATGAGCAGTTCTTC
>-|few|TRBJ1-2|TRBV7-9
CASSLKISTLYGYTF
TGTGCCAGCAGCTTAAAAATATCGACATTGTATGGCTACACCTTC
>-|few|TRBJ2-7|TRBV7-2
CASSQGRTSYEQYF
TGTGCCAGCAGCCAGGGACGGACTTCCTACGAGCAGTACTTC
>TRBD2|few|TRBJ2-7|TRBV12-3/TRBV12-4
CASRGLAHYEQYF
TGTGCCAGCAGGGGACTAGCACACTACGAGCAGTACTTC
>-|few|TRBJ2-2|TRBV6-5
CASTPLAGVAGELFF
TGTGCCAGCACCCCGTTGGCAGGCGTTGCCGGGGAGCTGTTTTTT
>-|few|TRBJ2-1|TRBV2
CASRMTEIYNEQFF
TGTGCCAGCAGGATGACAGAGATTTACAATGAGCAGTTCTTC
>-|-|TRBJ2-1|TRBV5-1
CASSTGDSSYNEQFF
TGCGCCAGCAGCACGGGGGATAGCTCCTACAATGAGCAGTTCTTC
>-|few|TRBJ2-1|TRBV10-3
CATRYGTQYNEQFF
TGTGCCACCCGGTACGGCACCCAATACAATGAGCAGTTCTTC
>-|-|TRBJ1-4|TRBV7-2
CASSLGSGPPNEKLFF
TGTGCCAGCAGCTTAGGCTCTGGGCCCCCTAATGAAAAACTGTTTTTT
>-|few|TRBJ2-4|TRBV6-5
CASSYDPVAKNIQYF
TGTGCCAGCAGTTACGATCCGGTAGCCAAAAACATTCAGTACTTC
>-|few|TRBJ1-5|TRBV3-1
CASSRNPGPNQPQHF
TGTGCCAGCAGCCGGAACCCGGGACCCAATCAGCCCCAGCATTTT
>-|-|TRBJ1-6|TRBV7-8
CASSLGGSGPYSPLHF
TGTGCCAGCAGCTTAGGAGGGTCGGGGCCCTATTCACCCCTCCACTTT
>TRBD2|few|TRBJ2-3|TRBV11-2
CASSLSGLDSDTQYF
TGTGCCAGCAGCCTCTCGGGACTAGATTCAGATACGCAGTATTTT
>-|many|TRBJ2-7|TRBV20-1
CSADTGDSYEQYF
TGCAGTGCTGACACCGGGGACTCCTACGAGCAGTACTTC